Below, 31 T cell receptor beta chains from the same sample are listed, as sequenced in a study of shared clonotypes between healthy human individuals. Clones were read by immunoSEQ multiplex PCR, and TCRdb kept only the in-frame ones, dropping some. The repertoire includes 760,000 or so clones, about 96% of them detected once, and under 0.25% sits in the top ten. CD45RO-negative, CCR7-selected cells formed the naive CD8 fraction, which excluded terminally differentiated effector memory CD45RA+ cells. Material for sequencing was naive CD8+ T cells sorted from blood. The receptor source for this set is a man between 25 and 39 years old in good health.

The CDR3 region has the DNA TGTGCCAGCAGCTTAGAATTTGACCAAGAGACCCAGTACTTC. Translating it yields CASSLEFDQETQYF. The gene calls are TRBV11-1 and TRBJ2-5; D is ambiguous. CDR3 length: 14 amino acids. CDR1 and CDR2 (germline): SGHAT, FQDESV (reference sequence). V lost 1 base, J lost 0 bases, and 6 bases lay in between.

This sequence joins TRBV5-5 and TRBJ2-3; D unclear. The length of the CDR3 is 15 residues. Trimming shortened V by 1 base and J by 2 bases, and 11 bases separated the two germline ends. Germline V gives CDR1 SGHKS, CDR2 YYEKEE (reference sequence). In DNA form, the CDR3 reads TGTGCCAGCAGCTTGTCCCTTGCCTCCACAGATACGCAGTATTTT. Its protein product is CASSLSLASTDTQYF.

This chain links TRBV4-3 with TRBJ2-1; tentatively, D is TRBD1 (5 bases). V was clipped by 0 bases and J by 2 bases, with 8 bases between them. CDR1 is LGHNA, CDR2 YSLEER, per germline. CDR3 length: 15 residues. For the CDR3, the DNA is TGCGCCAGCAGCCAAGATACAGGCCCCTACAATGAGCAGTTCTTC. It codes for CASSQDTGPYNEQFF.

The chain employs TRBV27 and TRBJ2-1; D perhaps matches TRBD2 (7 bases). V was shortened by 6 bases and J by 9 bases, with 15 bases between the two germline ends. CDR3 length: 13 amino acids. The germline CDR1 and CDR2 sequences are MNHEY and SMNVEV (reference sequence). Here the CDR3 reads CASSGGLTIEQFF. CDR3 nucleotides: TGTGCCAGCAGCGGGGGGCTCACCATTGAGCAGTTCTTC.

This clone appeared a single time. The chain couples TRBV27 to TRBJ2-1; D possibly corresponds to TRBD2 (5 bases). Germline V gene sequence: CDR1 MNHEY, CDR2 SMNVEV (reference sequence). V dropped 4 bases and J dropped 2 bases, with 9 bases sitting between them. The CDR3 sequence is 14 residues long. CDR3 DNA sequence: TGTGCCAGCAGTTACGAGGGCCCCTACAATGAGCAGTTCTTC. It is translated as CASSYEGPYNEQFF.

This clone has just one count. V is TRBV27 and J is TRBJ2-7, with 9 bases lining up with TRBD1. The V gene's germline CDR1 is MNHEY and CDR2 SMNVEV (reference sequence). With V trimmed by 5 bases and J by 2 bases, 4 bases remained unmatched. The CDR3 extends over 14 amino acids. CDR3 DNA: TGTGCCAGCAGTATCGACAGGGGGGCCTACGAGCAGTACTTC. Encoded protein: CASSIDRGAYEQYF.

This chain connects TRBV19 to TRBJ1-5, with 10 bases that match TRBD1. The CDR3 loop spans 15 amino acids. CDR1 LNHDA and CDR2 SQIVND come from the germline V gene (reference sequence). V was pared by 3 bases and J by 6 bases, with 5 bases of the junction left unmatched. The CDR3 is CASSILGQGFQPQHF. In DNA, the CDR3 is TGTGCCAGTAGTATCCTGGGACAGGGGTTTCAGCCCCAGCATTTT.

The chain is built from TRBV2 and TRBJ2-1; 8 nucleotides line up with TRBD2. Trimming took 7 bases from V and 4 from J; bases not matched to a gene: 9. Germline CDR1 and CDR2: SNHLY and FYNNEI. This CDR3 spans 15 amino acids. CDR3 region: CASIEGLGGYNEQFF. The CDR3 nucleotides read TGTGCCAGCATAGAGGGACTAGGGGGGTACAATGAGCAGTTCTTC. The full variable domain, in which reference TRBV2 and TRBJ2-1 provide the parts outside the CDR3, is EPEVTQTPSHQVTQMGQEVILRCVPISNHLYFYWYRQILGQKVEFLVSFYNNEISEKSEIFDDQFSVERPDGSNFTLKIRSTKLEDSAMYFCASIEGLGGYNEQFFGPGTRLTVL.

The chain links TRBV27 to TRBJ1-2, with D unresolved. The germline V gene encodes CDR1 MNHEY and CDR2 SMNVEV (reference sequence). CDR3 size: 17 residues. Trimming took 6 bases from V and 7 from J, leaving 27 bases between them. This chain's CDR3 is CASRGGIFNEGLPGYTF. The CDR3 DNA follows: TGTGCCAGCAGGGGCGGCATTTTCAACGAAGGTTTACCTGGCTACACCTTC.

The chain combines TRBV7-9 with TRBJ2-5; 10 nucleotides align to TRBD2. Unmatched junction bases numbered 11, after V lost 0 bases and J lost 4 bases. The germline V gene encodes CDR1 SEHNR and CDR2 FQNEAQ (reference sequence). This CDR3 region has 18 residues. In nucleotides, the CDR3 is TGTGCCAGCAGCTTAGCGCGCCTAGCGGGAGTGGAGGGAGAGACCCAGTACTTC. Amino acid sequence: CASSLARLAGVEGETQYF.

The chain recombines TRBV11-2 with TRBJ2-7, with 9 bases matching TRBD2. Germline trimming cut 5 bases from V and 3 bases from J; bases unmatched to any gene: 5. CDR3 size: 14 residues. Looked up from germline, CDR1 is SGHAT and CDR2 is FQNNGV. The CDR3 reads CASSLSGSFYEQYF. The CDR3 region has the DNA TGTGCCAGCAGCCTTAGCGGGAGTTTCTACGAGCAGTACTTC.

The J gene is TRBJ1-1, the V gene TRBV5-5; D not certain. Trimming removed 5 bases from V and 9 bases from J, with 17 bases in between. Germline CDR1 reads SGHKS; CDR2 reads YYEKEE (reference sequence). CDR3 size: 13 residues. CDR3 in amino acids: CASRFEHKGKAFF. As DNA, the CDR3 is TGTGCCAGCAGGTTTGAGCATAAGGGCAAAGCTTTCTTT.

The gene calls are TRBV27 and TRBJ2-2, with D possibly TRBD2 on 5 matching bases. The ends were cut back, 8 bases at V and 7 bases at J, with 8 bases in the middle. Germline V CDR1 and CDR2: MNHEY, SMNVEV (reference sequence). The CDR3 spans 11 residues. CDR3 nucleotide sequence: TGTGCCAGCGAGGGTGGCGGGGAGCTGTTTTTT. Encoded protein: CASEGGGELFF.

The CDR3 spells CASSRGGDEQFF. For the CDR3, the DNA is TGTGCCAGCAGCAGAGGTGGGGATGAGCAGTTCTTC. This chain connects TRBV2 to TRBJ2-1, with D uncertain. Trimming pared 6 bases from V and 8 bases from J, leaving 11 bases between. The V gene's germline CDR1 is SNHLY and CDR2 FYNNEI. This CDR3 spans 12 amino acids.

The genes are TRBV10-3 and TRBJ2-5; TRBD2 agrees at 7 bases. Germline-derived CDR1 and CDR2 are ENHRY and SYGVKD. J lost 2 bases, V lost 7 bases, and 7 bases had no gene match. This CDR3 contains 14 residues. The CDR3 spells CAINSGGMQETQYF. As DNA, the CDR3 is TGTGCCATCAATTCGGGGGGAATGCAAGAGACCCAGTACTTC.

The rearrangement joins TRBV20-1 to TRBJ2-5; unclear D gene. V gave up 6 bases and J gave up 5 bases, with 4 bases separating them. CDR3 length: 9 amino acids. Per germline, CDR1 DFQATT and CDR2 SNEGSKA (reference sequence). The CDR3 coding sequence is TGCAGTGCCGGGGAGACCCAGTACTTC. Encoded protein: CSAGETQYF.

Concerning this clone itself: The sample carries other DNA sequences with the same CDR3. This chain joins TRBV9 and TRBJ2-2; D remains ambiguous. Germline lookup yields CDR1 SGDLS and CDR2 YYNGEE. The CDR3 length is 12 residues. V dropped 4 bases and J dropped 0 bases, with 1 base sitting between them. CDR3 in amino acids: CASSPNTGELFF. The CDR3 region has the DNA TGTGCCAGCAGCCCGAACACCGGGGAGCTGTTTTTT.

The chain combines TRBV29-1 with TRBJ2-7; D is unclear. V lost 3 bases, J lost 2 bases, and 5 bases lay in between. Per germline, CDR1 SQVTM and CDR2 ANQGSEA. The CDR3 consists of 11 residues. The CDR3 loop reads CSVDLAYEQYF. CDR3 in DNA: TGCAGCGTTGATCTGGCCTACGAGCAGTACTTC.

V is TRBV18 and J is TRBJ2-6; D remains unclear. This CDR3 region has 17 residues. Germline loops: CDR1 KGHSH, CDR2 LQKENI. V was trimmed by 4 bases and J by 2 bases, leaving 15 bases between them. The DNA for the CDR3 is TGTGCCAGCTCACGTGGCAGACTCGCCGCTGGGGCCAACGTCCTGACTTTC. Translated: CASSRGRLAAGANVLTF.

V gene TRBV27 combines with J gene TRBJ2-7; 10 bases match TRBD2. J was trimmed by 3 bases and V by 6 bases; bases with no gene match: 5. The CDR3 runs to 14 residues. The germline CDR1 and CDR2 sequences are MNHEY and SMNVEV (reference sequence). For the CDR3, the DNA is TGTGCCAGCAGGCCTAGCGGGAGACTCTACGAGCAGTACTTC. Its protein is CASRPSGRLYEQYF.

Written as DNA, the CDR3 is TGCAGCGTCGAGAAGCCGGGACAGGGGTCCGGTGAGCAGTTCTTC. It encodes CSVEKPGQGSGEQFF. The rearrangement joins TRBV29-1 to TRBJ2-1; the match to TRBD1 covers 10 bases. V lost 6 bases and J lost 9; bases outside the gene matches: 14. CDR3 size: 15 residues. CDR1 SQVTM and CDR2 ANQGSEA come from the germline V gene.

The chain combines TRBV5-1 with TRBJ2-1; 7 bases agree with TRBD2. V was clipped by 0 bases and J by 4 bases; unmatched bases: 4. The length of the CDR3 is 15 residues. CDR1 is SGHRS and CDR2 is YFSETQ in the germline V gene. The CDR3 protein is CASSLAGLVYNEQFF. The CDR3 nucleotides read TGCGCCAGCAGCTTGGCCGGACTAGTATACAATGAGCAGTTCTTC.

V usage is TRBV29-1 and J usage is TRBJ2-7; tentatively, D is TRBD1 or TRBD2 (5 bases each). The V gene's germline CDR1 is SQVTM and CDR2 ANQGSEA. The CDR3 has 15 residues. V was pared by 5 bases and J by 2 bases, with 19 bases between. This chain's CDR3 is CSVLGPRGDPYEQYF. CDR3 coding DNA: TGCAGCGTTCTAGGGCCAAGGGGAGACCCCTACGAGCAGTACTTC.

This clone has a single count. Other DNA sequences in the sample encode the same CDR3. The gene calls are TRBV4-1 and TRBJ2-7; 13 bases agree with TRBD2. After removal of 4 bases from V and 2 bases from J, the junction contained 2 bases not matched to a gene. The CDR3 length is 15 residues. Germline values: CDR1 MGHRA, CDR2 YSYEKL. This CDR3 reads CASSLGLAGTYEQYF. For the CDR3, the DNA is TGCGCCAGCAGCCTGGGACTAGCGGGAACCTACGAGCAGTACTTC.

V gene TRBV27 combines with J gene TRBJ2-2; possibly TRBD2 for D (6 bases). This CDR3 region has 14 residues. V lost 6 bases to trimming and J lost 9 bases, with 17 bases between them. Germline V lookup: CDR1 MNHEY, CDR2 SMNVEV (reference sequence). DNA of the CDR3: TGTGCCAGCAGCCCGCGGGGCCCTCATCGGGAGCTGTTTTTT. It is translated as CASSPRGPHRELFF.

The J gene is TRBJ2-1, the V gene TRBV6-5; maybe TRBD2 (5 bases). With 6 bases removed from V and 5 bases from J, the gap between germline ends came to 11 bases. The CDR3 loop spans 13 amino acids. Germline V lookup: CDR1 MNHEY, CDR2 SVGAGI. CDR3 nucleotide sequence: TGTGCCAGCAGAAGCGGACTCCACAATGAGCAGTTCTTC. It yields the protein CASRSGLHNEQFF.

The V gene is TRBV6-1, the J gene TRBJ2-7, with 9 bases fitting TRBD2. With V trimmed by 1 base and J by 3 bases, 7 bases remained unmatched. The germline CDR1 and CDR2 sequences are MNHNS and SASEGT. The CDR3 loop spans 16 amino acids. CDR3 in amino acids: CASSEDASSGNYEQYF. The DNA for the CDR3 is TGTGCCAGCAGTGAAGACGCATCTAGCGGGAACTACGAGCAGTACTTC.

The chain has TRBV30 and TRBJ2-1; 10 positions match TRBD2. V lost 4 bases, J lost 6 bases, and 3 bases stayed unmatched. CDR1 is GTSNPN and CDR2 is SVGIG in the germline V gene (reference sequence). The CDR3 contains 13 residues. CDR3 region: CAWTSGSPNEQFF. The CDR3 bases are TGTGCCTGGACTAGCGGGAGTCCCAATGAGCAGTTCTTC. The full variable domain, rest sourced from reference TRBV30 and TRBJ2-1, is SQTIHQWPATLVQPVGSPLSLECTVEGTSNPNLYWYRQAAGRGLQLLFYSVGIGQISSEVPQNLSASRPQDRQFILSSKKLLLSDSGFYLCAWTSGSPNEQFFGPGTRLTVL.

V is TRBV11-2 and J is TRBJ2-7; the D gene is possibly TRBD1 (5 bases). The CDR3 is 12 residues long. CDR1 SGHAT and CDR2 FQNNGV come from the germline V gene. Trimming removed 0 bases from V and 7 bases from J, with 7 bases in between. Here the CDR3 DNA reads TGTGCCAGCAGCTTAGAAGGGGTTGAGCAGTACTTC. This sequence encodes CASSLEGVEQYF.

The CDR3 DNA reads TGCGCCAGCAGTGATTCCCTGACTAGCGGGAGTTGGAATGAGCAGTTCTTC. Protein product: CASSDSLTSGSWNEQFF. The J gene is TRBJ2-1, the V gene TRBV10-2, with 12 bases identical to TRBD2. CDR3 size: 17 residues. Germline-derived CDR1 and CDR2 are WSHSY and SAAADI. V shed 3 bases, J shed 7 bases, and the junction held 10 bases outside the gene matches.

This clone was picked up one time. The chain joins TRBV5-1 to TRBJ2-5; TRBD2 is a possible D gene (7 bases). This CDR3 is built from 15 residues. V was cut by 4 bases and J by 1 base, with 14 bases left in between. In germline, CDR1 is SGHRS, CDR2 YFSETQ. CDR3 sequence reads: CASSRRGGPQETQYF. The CDR3 bases are TGCGCCAGCAGCAGGAGGGGGGGCCCCCAAGAGACCCAGTACTTC.